A single sample is the source of the 7 T cell receptor beta chains below, sequenced in a study of CDR3 diversity in severe acne. TCRdb processed the PCR reads anew with MiXCR; each CDR3 protein has one entry. Of more than 85,000 distinct CDR3 sequences detected, around 53% appear once; the ten largest clones hold 9.5% to 15%. Sequenced material: blood. These receptors all come from a male donor with acne.

The chain links TRBV5-8 to TRBJ1-5; D ambiguous. V was shortened by 6 bases and J by 2 bases, with 15 bases between the two germline ends. Germline CDR1 SGHTS, CDR2 YDEGEE. The CDR3 is 15 residues long. CDR3 in DNA: TGTGCCAGCACCCATAGAATTGGCCGCAATCAGCCCCAGCATTTT. Translated: CASTHRIGRNQPQHF.

The table lists this clonotype with many counts. This chain uses TRBV27 with TRBJ2-7; D gene uncertain. Trimming stripped 7 bases from V and 2 bases from J, with 3 bases between. Germline V gives CDR1 MNHEY, CDR2 SMNVEV (reference sequence). CDR3 length: 10 amino acids. Written as DNA, the CDR3 is TGTGCCAGCAACCCCTACGAGCAGTACGTC. It translates to CASNPYEQYV.

About this clonotype itself: A clone one base away is much larger, so this may be a read error. A read error is likely, as this CDR3 ends without the conserved phenylalanine or tryptophan. The CDR3 is CASSQDRRSKQYL. DNA for the CDR3: TGTGCCAGCAGCCAAGATCGCAGGTCAAAGCAGTACCTC. This chain links TRBV14 with TRBJ2-7, with D hard to call. CDR3 length: 13 residues. V lost 0 bases to trimming and J lost 8 bases, with 11 bases between them. Germline-derived CDR1 and CDR2 are SGHDN and FVKESK.

At least ten counts were recorded for this clonotype. The CDR3 DNA reads TGTGCCAGCAGTTTTGTGATAAGATGGGGGGGGGCCAGCACAGATACGCAGTATTTT. Its protein product is CASSFVIRWGGASTDTQYF. The chain recombines TRBV28 with TRBJ2-3; the D gene is possibly TRBD2 (7 bases). CDR1 and CDR2 (germline): MDHEN, SYDVKM. The CDR3 has 19 amino acids. V was clipped by 3 bases and J by 0 bases, with 22 bases between them.

This clonotype was seen many times. The chain uses TRBV12-3 or TRBV12-4 and TRBJ1-6, with 7 bases matching TRBD1. The CDR3 is made up of 16 amino acids. Unmatched junction bases numbered 7, after V lost 4 bases and J lost 4 bases. The CDR3 here is CASSSQRGQYNSPLHF. The DNA for the CDR3 is TGTGCCAGCAGTTCACAGAGGGGACAGTATAATTCACCCCTCCACTTT.

This clonotype was detected many times. Germline and junction disagree at one end, which may indicate a read error. V gene TRBV7-7 combines with J gene TRBJ1-1; D may be TRBD1 (6 bases). The CDR3 length is 13 residues. CDR1 is SSHAT and CDR2 is FNYEAQ in the germline V gene (reference sequence). DNA of the CDR3: TGTGCCAGCAGCCAGAGGGGGGACACTGAGGCTTTCTTT. It specifies CASSQRGDTEAFF.

The chain links TRBV24-1 to TRBJ1-5; the D gene is possibly TRBD1 (6 bases). The germline V gene has CDR1 KGHDR and CDR2 SFDVKD. Trimming removed 4 bases at V and 3 bases at J, with 12 bases between. This CDR3 is built from 15 residues. The CDR3 protein is CATSDRQEVNQPQHF. The DNA of the CDR3 is TGTGCCACCAGTGACCGACAGGAGGTCAATCAGCCCCAGCATTTT.